The entry that follows covers one T cell receptor beta chain sequence. In its sample, this clone was seen once. It has no known antigen specificity. No base quality values were provided; no much bigger clone lies one nucleotide off. The sample is drawn from a study of T cells in placental villitis. Context from the whole study: Placental TCR-beta repertoires were compared across villitis of unknown etiology, gestational-age-matched unaffected controls, and infectious villitis in order to test an allograft-versus-infection hypothesis. The paper as a whole reports these results and caveats: Higher CMV-specific clone frequencies were found in infectious CMV cases than in villitis of unknown etiology (roughly 0.012 vs 0.00096), and no difference in CMV-specific clone frequencies was seen between villitis of unknown etiology and controls. Because the paraffin blocks included small amounts of decidua, some of the captured T cells, particularly in controls, may have been decidual rather than villous infiltrates. Sequencing bulk tissue could not tell helper, regulatory or cytotoxic T cells apart, could not separate maternal from fetal T cells, and left out gamma-delta receptors.

TCR-beta CDR3 regions were amplified from genomic DNA with the immunoSEQ v4 bias-controlled multiplex PCR assay, run blinded to group allocation. To estimate nucleated cell and T cell quantities per sample, reference gene primers were included together with the TCR-beta primers. Sequencing of the libraries was performed on an Illumina MiSeq with a 100-cycle paired-end protocol. On the authors' methods: In the immunoSEQ Analyzer software, diversity and richness were calculated, with richness measured by iChao1 and clonality based on Pielou evenness and Shannon diversity on a 0-1 scale where a higher value means less diversity. CDR3 amino acid sequences together with their V/J genes were searched in VDJdb for CMV, EBV and influenza A specificities using confidence 3 and substitution 2. The Morisita-Horn index was used to assess how much TCR-beta amino acid clonotypes overlapped between the villitis of unknown etiology, infectious villitis and control repertoires. Imported from immuneACCESS, the table was reduced by TCRdb to in-frame sequences with V and J called. These copies leave out some clones; in studies compared against another copy, an unresolved V gene accounts for under half, and the cause of the remainder is not known. V and J calls and clone size are given by that table; D and trimming were obtained from the DNA. Within this sample are 6,000 to 8,000 clones, with around 78% of them counted one time only. The ten largest clonotypes hold 7.5% to 10% of the sample.

CDR1 and CDR2, looked up from the germline V gene, are MNHEY and SVGAGI. Trimming takes 4 bases from V and 2 bases from J, and the germline ends sit 11 bases apart. Spanning cysteine to phenylalanine, the CDR3 consists of 15 amino acids. CDR3 DNA is the only sequence kept; it has 45 bases, read in frame from the first base. The five infectious villitis placentae, four with confirmed cytomegalovirus and one with Toxoplasma gondii, were included without being matched to the other groups. The mothers in the infectious villitis group were younger, carried smaller fetuses, and either delivered preterm or experienced intrauterine demise in a couple of cases. After delivery, placentae were collected and subjected to gross and histological evaluation prior to the selection of archival tissue. Five 10-micron scrolls were cut from each FFPE block, and DNA was isolated using the AllPrep DNA/RNA FFPE Tissue kit. DNA concentration and purity were evaluated by NanoDrop, whereas RNA quality was assessed on a Bioanalyzer.

Sequences were obtained from placental tissue containing maternal and fetal cells. The rearrangement joined TRBV6-5 to TRBJ2-2; TRBD1 might be the D gene, on 5 matching bases. The sequence derives from a human patient with infectious villitis; the placental T cells may come from both mother and fetus. The bases read TGTGCCAGCAGTTGGTCCAGGGAAAACACCGGGGAGCTGTTTTTT. It is translated as CASSWSRENTGELFF.